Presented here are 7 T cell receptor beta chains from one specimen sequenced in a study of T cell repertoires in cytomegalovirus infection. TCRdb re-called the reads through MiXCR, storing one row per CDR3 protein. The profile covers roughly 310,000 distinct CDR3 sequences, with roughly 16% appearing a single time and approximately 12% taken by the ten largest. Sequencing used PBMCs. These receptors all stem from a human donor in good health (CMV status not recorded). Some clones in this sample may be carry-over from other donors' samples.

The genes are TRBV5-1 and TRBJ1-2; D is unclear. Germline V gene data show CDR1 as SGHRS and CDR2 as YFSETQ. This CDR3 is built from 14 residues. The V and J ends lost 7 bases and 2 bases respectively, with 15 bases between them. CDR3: CASALKAENYGYTF. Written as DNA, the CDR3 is TGCGCCAGCGCCCTCAAGGCGGAGAACTATGGCTACACCTTC.

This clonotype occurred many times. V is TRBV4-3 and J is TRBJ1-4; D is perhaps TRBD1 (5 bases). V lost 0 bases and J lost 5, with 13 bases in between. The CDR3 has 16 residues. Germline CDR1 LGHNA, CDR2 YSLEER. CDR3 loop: CASSQDPRVRNEKLFF. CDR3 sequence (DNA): TGCGCCAGCAGCCAAGATCCCAGGGTGCGAAATGAAAAACTGTTTTTT.

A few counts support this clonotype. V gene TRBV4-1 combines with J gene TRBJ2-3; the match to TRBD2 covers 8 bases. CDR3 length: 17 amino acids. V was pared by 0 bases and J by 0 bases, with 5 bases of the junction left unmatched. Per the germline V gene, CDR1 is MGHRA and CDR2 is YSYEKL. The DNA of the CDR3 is TGCGCCAGCAGCCAAGATGGGGCGGGGGGTAGCACAGATACGCAGTATTTT. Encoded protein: CASSQDGAGGSTDTQYF.

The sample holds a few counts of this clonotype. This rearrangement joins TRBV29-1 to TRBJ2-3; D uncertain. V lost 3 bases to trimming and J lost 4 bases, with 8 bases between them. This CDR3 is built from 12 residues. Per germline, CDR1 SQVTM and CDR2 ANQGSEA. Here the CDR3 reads CSVDFPSDTQYF. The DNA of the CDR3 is TGCAGCGTTGATTTCCCCTCAGATACGCAGTATTTT.

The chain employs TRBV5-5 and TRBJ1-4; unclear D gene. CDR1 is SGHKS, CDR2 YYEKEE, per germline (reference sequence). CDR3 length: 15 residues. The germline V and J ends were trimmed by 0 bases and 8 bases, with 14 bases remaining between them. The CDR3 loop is CASSLEQPVGEKLFF. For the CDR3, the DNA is TGTGCCAGCAGCTTGGAACAACCAGTGGGGGAAAAACTGTTTTTT. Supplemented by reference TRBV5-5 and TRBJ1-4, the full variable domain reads DAGVTQSPTHLIKTRGQQVTLRCSPISGHKSVSWYQQVLGQGPQFIFQYYEKEERGRGNFPDRFSARQFPNYSSELNVNALLLGDSALYLCASSLEQPVGEKLFFGSGTQLSVL.

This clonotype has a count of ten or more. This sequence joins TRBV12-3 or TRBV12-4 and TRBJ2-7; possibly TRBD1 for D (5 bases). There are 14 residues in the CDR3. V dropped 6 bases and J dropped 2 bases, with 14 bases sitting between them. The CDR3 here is CASSHKDTAYEQYF. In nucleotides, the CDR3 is TGTGCCAGCAGCCATAAGGACACAGCCTACGAGCAGTACTTC.

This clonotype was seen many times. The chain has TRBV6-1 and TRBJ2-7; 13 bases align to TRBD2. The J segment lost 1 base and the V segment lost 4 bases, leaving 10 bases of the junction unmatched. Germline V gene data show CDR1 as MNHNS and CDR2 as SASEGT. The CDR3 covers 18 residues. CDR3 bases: TGTGCCAGCAGTGCCCGCCATGGACTAGCGGGGGATTCCTACGAGCAGTACTTC. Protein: CASSARHGLAGDSYEQYF.